This T cell receptor (beta chain) was captured in a study of shared clonotypes between healthy human individuals. CDR1 is SGHAT, CDR2 FQNNGV, per germline. Trimming removed 3 bases from V and 4 bases from J; junction bases left unmatched: 3. The CDR3 loop spans 15 amino acids. The data were produced by immunoSEQ multiplex PCR, yet TCRdb's version contains in-frame clones alone and is incomplete. In the table there are millions of clones, approximately 95% of which are singletons. This TCR came from a man between 18 and 29 years old in good health. Some clones in this sample may be carry-over from other donors' samples. The sequenced sample consisted of naive CD4+ T cells from PBMCs. The subset: CD45RA+ positively selected. V gene TRBV11-2 combines with J gene TRBJ2-7; 13 positions agree with TRBD2. CDR3 residues: CASSLTSGRNYEQYF. CDR3 in DNA: TGTGCCAGCAGCTTGACTAGCGGGAGGAATTACGAGCAGTACTTC.